This record concerns one T cell receptor beta chain sequence. The CDR3 sequence is 18 residues long. Germline V CDR1 and CDR2: SNHLY, FYNNEI. Trimming at V came to 7 bases and at J to 2 bases, leaving 17 bases not matched to a gene. The protocol was immunoSEQ multiplex PCR, while the TCRdb copy is restricted to in-frame clones and leaves out a portion. The data show 65,000 to 75,000 clones, with roughly 80% seen just once and around 9.7% held by the top ten. The record originates from a study of blood T cell repertoires in COVID-19. At the level of the study: Samples taken during acute and convalescent COVID-19 were collected in the United States, Italy and Spain.

The material sequenced was peripheral blood. The V and J genes are TRBV2 and TRBJ1-5, with 7 bases that match TRBD1. This TCR was recovered from a woman older than 75 with acute or convalescent COVID-19. This CDR3 is CASTVRTIQGSGNQPQHF. CDR3 DNA sequence: TGTGCCAGCACCGTCCGGACAATACAGGGGAGTGGCAATCAGCCCCAGCATTTT. The variable domain in full, with the rest retrieved from reference TRBV2 and TRBJ1-5, is EPEVTQTPSHQVTQMGQEVILRCVPISNHLYFYWYRQILGQKVEFLVSFYNNEISEKSEIFDDQFSVERPDGSNFTLKIRSTKLEDSAMYFCASTVRTIQGSGNQPQHFGDGTRLSIL.